What follows are 18 T cell receptor beta chains derived from one specimen sequenced in a study of blood T cell repertoires in COVID-19. Some clones are missing from TCRdb's copy, which holds only in-frame ones; the method was immunoSEQ multiplex PCR. The sample yields 100,000 or so clones, more than 85% seen once. Sequences were obtained from peripheral blood. Receptors originate from a human donor with active COVID-19. The donor label of this sample is uncertain.

The gene calls are TRBV5-1 and TRBJ2-3, with 14 positions matching TRBD2. Germline CDR1 and CDR2: SGHRS and YFSETQ. The trim removed 4 bases at V and 5 bases at J, leaving 3 bases unmatched. The CDR3 loop spans 15 amino acids. The chain's CDR3 is CASSQGLAGVDTQYF. As DNA, the CDR3 is TGCGCCAGCAGCCAGGGACTAGCGGGGGTAGATACGCAGTATTTT. Using reference TRBV5-1 and TRBJ2-3 for the parts outside the CDR3, the full variable domain is KAGVTQTPRYLIKTRGQQVTLSCSPISGHRSVSWYQQTPGQGLQFLFEYFSETQRNKGNFPGRFSGRQFSNSRSEMNVSTLELGDSALYLCASSQGLAGVDTQYFGPGTRLTVL.

This chain links TRBV19 with TRBJ1-1; unclear D gene. Germline CDR1 LNHDA, CDR2 SQIVND (reference sequence). V was trimmed by 3 bases and J by 0 bases, leaving 8 bases between them. The CDR3 is 14 residues long. The CDR3 sequence: CASSMSGLNTEAFF. CDR3 nucleotides: TGTGCCAGTAGTATGTCGGGTTTGAACACTGAAGCTTTCTTT.

In regard to this clone: Its ends do not fully match the called genes, so a read error is possible. The chain recombines TRBV5-4 with TRBJ2-6; possible D gene TRBD1, 6 bases. Germline CDR1 reads SGHNT; CDR2 reads YYREEE (reference sequence). The CDR3 loop spans 16 amino acids. The CDR3 is CASNLKQGVGANVLTF. Here the CDR3 DNA reads TGTGCCAGCAACTTGAAACAGGGCGTTGGGGCCAACGTCCTGACTTTC.

The chain carries TRBV14 and TRBJ2-7; maybe TRBD2 (6 bases). The CDR3 is made up of 14 amino acids. The germline CDR1 and CDR2 sequences are SGHDN and FVKESK. V was trimmed by 2 bases and J by 3 bases, leaving 11 bases between them. The CDR3 DNA sequence: TGTGCCAGCAGCCAATACGGGGGAAGCTACGAGCAGTACTTC. It codes for CASSQYGGSYEQYF.

The gene calls are TRBV5-4 and TRBJ1-2; a possible D gene is TRBD1 (6 bases). This CDR3 region has 13 residues. Trimming removed 2 bases at V and 7 bases at J, with 12 bases between. Per the germline V gene, CDR1 is SGHNT and CDR2 is YYREEE (reference sequence). CDR3 sequence: CASSFKQGSGYTF. The CDR3 DNA reads as TGTGCCAGCAGCTTTAAACAGGGAAGTGGCTACACCTTC.

The gene calls are TRBV5-1 and TRBJ2-1, with TRBD2 matching 10 bases. V lost 0 bases, J lost 9 bases, and 9 bases stayed unmatched. Germline CDR1 reads SGHRS; CDR2 reads YFSETQ. CDR3 length equals 16 residues. The CDR3 DNA follows: TGCGCCAGCAGCTTGGTGGCTAGCGGGGGTGGAGGTGAGCAGTTCTTC. Protein product: CASSLVASGGGGEQFF.

This chain connects TRBV19 to TRBJ2-7; 8 bases match TRBD1. J gave up 2 bases and V 5 bases, and 5 bases lay outside the gene matches. The CDR3 has 14 amino acids. In germline, CDR1 is LNHDA, CDR2 SQIVND (reference sequence). CDR3 in amino acids: CASSSMTGAYEQYF. CDR3 nucleotides: TGTGCCAGTAGTTCTATGACAGGGGCCTACGAGCAGTACTTC.

This chain uses TRBV3-1 (or the pseudogene TRBV3-2) with TRBJ2-3; the D is unclear. Trimming shortened V by 4 bases and J by 2 bases, and 7 bases separated the two germline ends. Germline values: CDR1 LGHDT, CDR2 YNNKEL (reference sequence). The CDR3 has 13 residues. CDR3 bases: TGTGCCAGCAGCCTCATCATCACAGATACGCAGTATTTT. It is translated as CASSLIITDTQYF.

J is TRBJ1-2 and V is TRBV5-4; 7 positions match TRBD1. The V segment lost 1 base and the J segment 6 bases; nucleotides outside the gene matches: 6. This CDR3 region has 14 residues. Looked up from germline, CDR1 is SGHNT and CDR2 is YYREEE (reference sequence). CDR3 DNA sequence: TGTGCCAGCAGCTTGCCAGGGGGAGAGGATGGCTACACCTTC. It translates to CASSLPGGEDGYTF.

The CDR3 loop is CASSTGTSDTNEQFF. The CDR3 region has the DNA TGTGCCAGCAGCACCGGGACTAGCGACACCAATGAGCAGTTCTTC. This chain connects TRBV9 to TRBJ2-1; 10 bases align to TRBD2. This CDR3 is built from 15 residues. Germline V lookup: CDR1 SGDLS, CDR2 YYNGEE. Trimming at V came to 4 bases and at J to 6 bases, leaving 7 bases not matched to a gene.

The chain carries TRBV7-3 and TRBJ2-7; 7 bases map to TRBD2. The V gene's germline CDR1 is SGHTA and CDR2 FQGTGA. V lost 0 bases, J lost 2 bases, and 4 bases stayed unmatched. The length of the CDR3 is 15 residues. Here the CDR3 DNA reads TGTGCCAGCAGCTTAACGGGGGGGATGGCCTACGAGCAGTACTTC. Amino acid sequence: CASSLTGGMAYEQYF.

The chain combines TRBV11-3 with TRBJ1-6; TRBD1 matches at 9 bases. Germline V gene lookup returns CDR1 SGHNT and CDR2 YENEEA. After removal of 2 bases from V and 5 bases from J, the junction contained 4 bases not matched to a gene. The CDR3 consists of 16 residues. In DNA form, the CDR3 reads TGTGCCAGCAGCTTAAACAGGGGGCGAAATAATTCACCCCTCCACTTT. This gives the protein CASSLNRGRNNSPLHF.

This clone appeared a single time. Germline is not matched at one junction end, which may reflect a read error. This sequence joins TRBV27 and TRBJ1-2; no clear D gene. From germline, CDR1 is MNHEY and CDR2 SMNVEV (reference sequence). The length of the CDR3 is 11 residues. The CDR3 loop is CASSSGLFWAF. CDR3 nucleotide sequence: TGTGCCAGCAGTTCCGGACTGTTTTGGGCATTC.

The chain is built from TRBV13 and TRBJ2-5; no clear D gene. The germline V and J ends were trimmed by 1 base and 4 bases, with 7 bases remaining between them. The germline CDR1 and CDR2 sequences are PRHDT and FYEKMQ (reference sequence). The CDR3 length is 13 residues. The CDR3 DNA reads TGTGCCAGCAGCTTAGAAGCCGGAGAGACCCAGTACTTC. It is translated as CASSLEAGETQYF.

The chain uses TRBV28 and TRBJ1-1; D is unresolved. Germline V gene sequence: CDR1 MDHEN, CDR2 SYDVKM. Trimming stripped 10 bases from V and 2 bases from J, with 14 bases between. The CDR3 is 13 residues long. The CDR3 region has the DNA TGTGCCACCGCGAGAGAAATCAACACTGAAGCTTTCTTT. Amino acid sequence: CATAREINTEAFF.

The rearrangement uses TRBV2 and TRBJ1-1; D not resolved. Germline-derived CDR1 and CDR2 are SNHLY and FYNNEI. The CDR3 covers 15 residues. Trimming took 4 bases from V and 0 from J, leaving 12 bases between them. CDR3 sequence (DNA): TGTGCCAGCAGTGTTCAAGACTCCCTGAACACTGAAGCTTTCTTT. It is translated as CASSVQDSLNTEAFF.

The genes are TRBV3-1 (or the pseudogene TRBV3-2) and TRBJ2-5, with 10 bases identical to TRBD2. The V and J ends lost 2 bases and 0 bases, in that order; junction bases with no gene match: 9. There are 18 residues in the CDR3. CDR1 LGHDT and CDR2 YNNKEL come from the germline V gene (reference sequence). CDR3 sequence (DNA): TGTGCCAGCAGCCAATTTGTAGCAACTAGCGGGGACCAAGAGACCCAGTACTTC. Protein sequence: CASSQFVATSGDQETQYF.

In DNA form, the CDR3 reads TGTGCCAGCAGGATTACTTCATCTGGAAACACCATATATTTT. The encoded protein is CASRITSSGNTIYF. The chain joins TRBV6-5 to TRBJ1-3; D ambiguous. CDR3 size: 14 residues. CDR1 MNHEY and CDR2 SVGAGI come from the germline V gene. Trimming took 6 bases from V and 1 from J, leaving 10 bases between them.